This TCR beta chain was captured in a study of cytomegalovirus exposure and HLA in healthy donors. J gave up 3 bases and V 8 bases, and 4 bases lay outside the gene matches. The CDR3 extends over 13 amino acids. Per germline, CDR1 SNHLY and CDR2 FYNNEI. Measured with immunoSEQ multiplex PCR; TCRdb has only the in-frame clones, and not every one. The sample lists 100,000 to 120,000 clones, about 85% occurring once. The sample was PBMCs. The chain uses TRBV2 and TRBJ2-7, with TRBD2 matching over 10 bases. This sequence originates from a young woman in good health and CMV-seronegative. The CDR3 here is CASEWTSGYEQYF. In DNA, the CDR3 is TGTGCCAGCGAATGGACTAGCGGCTACGAGCAGTACTTC.